What follows is one T cell receptor (beta chain) and its context. The sample originates from a study of multiple sclerosis patients with progressive multifocal leukoencephalopathy. Each PCR contained spiked synthetic TR CDR3 controls spanning every V-J pairing. Measured with immunoSEQ multiplex PCR; TCRdb has only the in-frame clones, and not every one. Among around 28,000 clones listed, roughly 91% were seen once. Regarding time point: before natalizumab initiation. Germline CDR1 MDHEN, CDR2 SYDVKM. The CDR3 spans 15 residues. V was trimmed by 4 bases and J by 4 bases, leaving 17 bases between them. This rearrangement joins TRBV28 to TRBJ2-7, with a weak D call TRBD1 (6 bases). This sequence originates from a human donor with multiple sclerosis. Sequenced sample: PBMCs. The CDR3 reads CASSSSDRIIYEQYF. The CDR3 DNA sequence: TGTGCCAGCAGTTCCTCTGACAGGATTATTTACGAGCAGTACTTC.